This is a list of T cell receptor beta chains from one sample in a study of early T cells in non-severe SARS-CoV-2 infection. TCRdb recomputed calls from the 5' RACE reads with MiXCR, one row per CDR3 protein. The table has 45,000 or so distinct CDR3 sequences, about 11% seen once. The sequencing input was whole blood. These receptors all come from an adult who was a healthcare worker with PCR-confirmed SARS-CoV-2 infection or an uninfected control (not recorded which). The CDR3 runs from the conserved cysteine through the conserved F or W. D genes are given only for firm matches. Clone size, where shown, is once, few, many, or a class for clones that have expanded.

v_call	cdr3_length	d_call	j_call	clone_size	cdr3_nt	cdr3_aa
TRBV12-3/TRBV12-4	14	TRBD1	TRBJ2-1	many	TGTGCCAGCAGCAGACAGGGTCATAAGGTTGAGCAGTTCTTC	CASSRQGHKVEQFF
TRBV27	17	NA	TRBJ2-1	NA	TGTGCCAGCAGTTTATCCGGGATCCTTAGCTCCTACAATGAGCAGTTCTTC	CASSLSGILSSYNEQFF
TRBV7-2	17	TRBD2	TRBJ2-1	few	TGTGCCAGCAGCTCAAAGGGAGGGTTTTCGCCCAACAATGAGCAGTTCTTC	CASSSKGGFSPNNEQFF
TRBV27	16	NA	TRBJ1-5	few	TGTGCCAGCACTCGAAAGGGAGGCCCCAGCAATCAGCCCCAGCATTTT	CASTRKGGPSNQPQHF
TRBV5-1	16	NA	TRBJ1-1	many	TGCGCCAGCAGCTTCCGGCCTTGGGGGCTCGACACTGAAGCTTTCTTT	CASSFRPWGLDTEAFF
TRBV7-6	15	TRBD1	TRBJ2-3	few	TGTGCCAGCAGCTCACCGGGACAGCGTTCAGATACGCAGTATTTT	CASSSPGQRSDTQYF
TRBV12-3/TRBV12-4	15	NA	TRBJ1-4	many	TGTGCCAGCAGTCCTCGCAGGGCAACTAATGAAAAACTGTTTTTT	CASSPRRATNEKLFF
TRBV9	13	NA	TRBJ2-7	few	TGTGCCAGCAGCGTAGTGATTGAATCTGAGCAGTACTTC	CASSVVIESEQYF
TRBV24-1	16	NA	TRBJ2-1	NA	TGTGCCACCAGTGATAGACAGGGGAGGGCCTACAATGAGCAGTTCTTC	CATSDRQGRAYNEQFF
TRBV19	12	TRBD2	TRBJ2-5	many	TGTGCCAGCCAATCGGGAGGACAGACCCAGTACTTC	CASQSGGQTQYF
TRBV7-9	13	NA	TRBJ1-5	few	TGTGCCAGCAGCCCAAGGGGGGGTCAGCCCCAGCATTTT	CASSPRGGQPQHF
TRBV7-2	14	TRBD1	TRBJ1-1	many	TGTGCCAGCAGCTTAGCCGGGACAGGGAAAACGGCTTTCTTT	CASSLAGTGKTAFF
TRBV7-3	15	NA	TRBJ1-4	many	TGTGCCAGCAGCTCGACTGGACGGCCTAATGAAAAACTGTTTTTT	CASSSTGRPNEKLFF
TRBV27	13	TRBD1	TRBJ2-5	many	TGTGCCAGCAGTCTGACAGGGGGGGAGACCCAGTACTTC	CASSLTGGETQYF
TRBV7-8	16	TRBD1	TRBJ2-5	many	TGTGCCAGCAGCTCACGGACAGGGGGATTTGGAGAGACCCAGTACTTC	CASSSRTGGFGETQYF
TRBV7-9	14	NA	TRBJ1-5	many	TGTGCCAGCAGCTCCTCGGACCTTGGGCAGCCCCAGCATTTT	CASSSSDLGQPQHF
TRBV14	16	TRBD1	TRBJ2-5	many	TGTGCCAGCAGCCCTCGACAGGGGATTGGGCAGGAGACCCAGTACTTC	CASSPRQGIGQETQYF
TRBV5-4	15	NA	TRBJ1-1	many	TGTGCCAGCAGCTTGGGACAGGCCGGGAACACTGAAGTTTTCTTT	CASSLGQAGNTEVFF
TRBV20-1	13	NA	TRBJ2-7	many	TGCAGTGCTAGAGACCCCGGATCCTACGAGCAGTACTTC	CSARDPGSYEQYF
TRBV7-6	15	NA	TRBJ2-7	NA	TGTGCCAGCAGCCCGCTTGGAGGGAGCTCCTACGAGCAGTACTTC	CASSPLGGSSYEQYF
TRBV12-3/TRBV12-4	14	NA	TRBJ1-5	many	TGTGCCAGCAGTCGCGGACTGGGTGTAATGCCCCAGCATTTT	CASSRGLGVMPQHF
TRBV3-1	16	NA	TRBJ1-1	medium-sized	TGTGCCAGCAGCGGAGGCACCGGGACAAAGAACACTGAAGCTTTCTTT	CASSGGTGTKNTEAFF
TRBV20-1	13	NA	TRBJ2-1	NA	TGCAGTGCTGACCGGAGGAGCTACAATGAGCAGTTCTTC	CSADRRSYNEQFF
TRBV29-1	14	TRBD2	TRBJ2-2	NA	TGCAGCGTCCCGGGGGGGGCGAACACCGGGGAGCTGTTTTTT	CSVPGGANTGELFF
TRBV20-1	15	TRBD1	TRBJ2-1	many	TGCAGTGCTAGAGCTAATGACAGGGGCGCGGGGGAGCAGTTCTTC	CSARANDRGAGEQFF
TRBV7-2	15	TRBD1	TRBJ1-5	many	TGTGCCAGCAGCGTCCGACAGGGTCCTAATCAGCCCCAGCATTTT	CASSVRQGPNQPQHF
TRBV6-2/TRBV6-3	14	NA	TRBJ2-7	NA	TGTGCCAGCAGTTACTCCGGGACCTCTATCGAGCAGTACTTC	CASSYSGTSIEQYF
TRBV7-2	11	NA	TRBJ2-7	NA	TGTGCCAGCAGCGCCGCCTACGAGCAGTACTTC	CASSAAYEQYF
TRBV12-3/TRBV12-4	16	NA	TRBJ1-4	many	TGTGCCAGCAGTTTTCACCTTTTAGATGGCAATGAAAAACTGTTTTTT	CASSFHLLDGNEKLFF
TRBV19	13	NA	TRBJ2-1	many	TGTGCCAGTAGTATGGGGTACAACAATGAGCAGTTCTTC	CASSMGYNNEQFF
TRBV7-3	15	NA	TRBJ2-3	few	TGTGCCAGCAGCTTGACTCTTGGAGGCACAGATACGCAGTATTTT	CASSLTLGGTDTQYF
TRBV15	14	TRBD1	TRBJ1-2	many	TGTGCCACCAGCAGACAGGGGGCAGGTATTGGCTACACCTTC	CATSRQGAGIGYTF
TRBV29-1	12	NA	TRBJ2-7	many	TGCAGCGTCAATATCGGGGCGCGCGAGCAGTACTTC	CSVNIGAREQYF
TRBV7-2	15	TRBD1	TRBJ1-2	many	TGTGCCAGCAGCTTAAGGGGGCAGCCGGACTATGGCTACACCTTC	CASSLRGQPDYGYTF
TRBV2	17	NA	TRBJ2-7	few	TGTGCCAGCAGTAGGGCGGCAGGGTATTATTCTTTCTACGAGCAGTACTTC	CASSRAAGYYSFYEQYF
TRBV5-1	16	NA	TRBJ1-4	few	TGCGCCAGCAGCAAAACTCCGGGATCAACTAATGAAAAACTGTTTTTT	CASSKTPGSTNEKLFF
TRBV18	11	NA	TRBJ2-7	few	TGTGCCAGCTCACCCGACTACGAGCAGTACTTC	CASSPDYEQYF
TRBV7-3	15	NA	TRBJ1-2	few	TGTGCCAGCAGCCCCGTGGGGGGACCCATTGGTGGCTACACCTTC	CASSPVGGPIGGYTF
TRBV29-1	12	NA	TRBJ1-4	NA	TGCAGCGGCGGCACCCCTAATGAAAAACTGTTTTTT	CSGGTPNEKLFF
TRBV27	11	NA	TRBJ2-7	NA	TGTGCCAGCAGTCAGGGACGGATTGTATACTTC	CASSQGRIVYF
TRBV7-2	14	NA	TRBJ1-1	NA	TGTGCCAGCAGCCCGGCAAGGCGAAACACTGAAGCTTTCTTT	CASSPARRNTEAFF